The clone carrying this T cell receptor beta chain came up many times. Through Arm-PCR of CDR3 regions and iRepertoire HTBI primers, TCR beta libraries were built. TCRdb fed the multiplex PCR reads into MiXCR, producing one record per CDR3 protein. The sample contains fewer than 450,000 distinct CDR3 sequences, 20% to 30% of which appear only once. This sample's time point: persistent/refractory GD, antithyroid drugs over 5 years with positive TRAb. Scientists built the TCR library using RNA that was extracted from PBMCs. The V segment lost 3 bases and the J segment 2 bases; nucleotides outside the gene matches: 6. The length of the CDR3 is 16 residues. Germline V CDR1 and CDR2: MDHEN, SYDVKM. The sample is drawn from a study of regulatory T cells in long-lasting Graves disease.

This chain connects TRBV28 to TRBJ1-5; the match to TRBD1 covers 8 bases. The origin of this receptor is a female donor with Graves disease. The specimen was peripheral blood mononuclear cells (PBMCs), collected when the disease was refractory, from a patient treated with antithyroid drugs. The CDR3 DNA reads as TGTGCCAGCAGTTTCTTGGACAGGGCCGGCAATCAGCCCCAGCATTTT. Protein: CASSFLDRAGNQPQHF.